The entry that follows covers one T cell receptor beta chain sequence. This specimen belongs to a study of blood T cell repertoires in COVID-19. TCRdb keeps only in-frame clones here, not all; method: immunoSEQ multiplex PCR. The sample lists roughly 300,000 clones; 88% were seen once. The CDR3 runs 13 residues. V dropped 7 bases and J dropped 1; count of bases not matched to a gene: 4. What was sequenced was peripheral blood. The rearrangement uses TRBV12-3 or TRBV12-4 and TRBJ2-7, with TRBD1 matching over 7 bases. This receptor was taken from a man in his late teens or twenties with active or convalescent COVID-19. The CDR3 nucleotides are TGTGCCAGCAACCGGGACAGTTCCTACGAGCAGTACTTC. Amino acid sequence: CASNRDSSYEQYF.